A single sample gave rise to the 26 T cell receptor beta chains below, sequenced in a study of T cell responses to AZD1222 COVID-19 vaccine. This table comes from immunoSEQ multiplex PCR, and its TCRdb copy is limited to in-frame clones, with some not included. The sample lists under 150,000 clones, approximately 90% occurring once. Sequenced here: peripheral blood, sampled 28 days after the second AZD1222 dose. Receptors originate from an adult who received the AZD1222 COVID-19 vaccine.

V is TRBV11-2 and J is TRBJ1-4; 8 bases are a match to TRBD1. The V segment lost 4 bases and the J segment 6 bases; nucleotides outside the gene matches: 10. The CDR3 has 16 amino acids. The germline V gene has CDR1 SGHAT and CDR2 FQNNGV. The DNA for the CDR3 is TGTGCCAGCAGCTCGAGACAGGGGCTTTCCCATGAAAAACTGTTTTTT. Its translation is CASSSRQGLSHEKLFF.

The rearrangement links TRBV29-1 to TRBJ2-4; perhaps TRBD1 as D (5 bases). The CDR3 is 11 residues long. Trimming took off 3 bases at V and 5 bases at J, with 5 bases between the two ends. CDR1 is SQVTM and CDR2 is ANQGSEA in the germline V gene. The CDR3 sequence: CSVDRENIQYF. The CDR3 nucleotides read TGCAGCGTTGACAGGGAAAACATTCAGTACTTC.

This clone was detected once. The rearrangement joins TRBV5-1 to TRBJ2-5; unclear D gene. There are 15 residues in the CDR3. CDR1 is SGHRS and CDR2 is YFSETQ in the germline V gene. V gave up 0 bases and J gave up 3 bases, with 12 bases separating them. The CDR3 loop reads CASSLDGNSEETQYF. CDR3 DNA: TGCGCCAGCAGCTTGGATGGGAATTCAGAAGAGACCCAGTACTTC.

V and J are TRBV6-5 and TRBJ2-5, with 9 positions matching TRBD1. Germline V gene lookup returns CDR1 MNHEY and CDR2 SVGAGI. V lost 2 bases and J lost 5; bases outside the gene matches: 6. This CDR3 spans 15 amino acids. The chain's CDR3 is CASSYPTGGDETQYF. CDR3 nucleotides: TGTGCCAGCAGTTACCCGACAGGGGGTGACGAGACCCAGTACTTC.

J is TRBJ1-1 and V is TRBV9; a weak D match, TRBD1 (6 bases). The CDR3 loop spans 15 amino acids. Germline V gene sequence: CDR1 SGDLS, CDR2 YYNGEE. V dropped 3 bases and J dropped 0 bases, with 12 bases sitting between them. The DNA of the CDR3 is TGTGCCAGCAGCGCCGAGGGGGGTATGAACACTGAAGCTTTCTTT. Protein sequence: CASSAEGGMNTEAFF. The entire variable domain, with the rest obtained from reference TRBV9 and TRBJ1-1, is as follows: DSGVTQTPKHLITATGQRVTLRCSPRSGDLSVYWYQQSLDQGLQFLIQYYNGEERAKGNILERFSAQQFPDLHSELNLSSLELGDSALYFCASSAEGGMNTEAFFGQGTRLTVV.

This clone came up once. This chain links TRBV10-2 with TRBJ2-3, with TRBD2 identical over 8 bases. Losses at the gene ends were 10 bases for V and 0 bases for J; bases not matched to a gene: 6. The CDR3 is 14 residues long. From germline, CDR1 is WSHSY and CDR2 SAAADI. The CDR3 loop is CATAPSGSTDTQYF. The CDR3 nucleotides read TGCGCCACCGCACCTAGCGGGAGCACAGATACGCAGTATTTT.

The CDR3 coding sequence is TGTGCCAGTAACAACAGGCTAAATCAGCCCCAGCATTTT. Amino acid sequence: CASNNRLNQPQHF. The V call is TRBV19, the J call TRBJ1-5, with D perhaps TRBD1 (5 bases). The CDR3 is 13 amino acids. Germline-derived CDR1 and CDR2 are LNHDA and SQIVND (reference sequence). The V end was cut by 7 bases, the J end by 4 bases, with 11 bases between.

V is TRBV7-2 and J is TRBJ2-1; 9 bases are a match to TRBD1. V lost 7 bases and J lost 5; bases outside the gene matches: 9. The length of the CDR3 is 15 residues. The germline CDR1 and CDR2 sequences are SGHTA and FQGNSA. Here the CDR3 reads CASTLGTGRHNEQFF. CDR3 DNA sequence: TGTGCCAGCACCCTAGGGACAGGGAGGCACAATGAGCAGTTCTTC. Full variable domain (outside the CDR3, taken from reference TRBV7-2 and TRBJ2-1): GAGVSQSPSNKVTEKGKDVELRCDPISGHTALYWYRQSLGQGLEFLIYFQGNSAPDKSGLPSDRFSAERTGGSVSTLTIQRTQQEDSAVYLCASTLGTGRHNEQFFGPGTRLTVL.

The chain carries TRBV5-6 and TRBJ2-6; D unclear. The V end lost 3 bases, the J end lost 2 bases, and 0 bases lay between the germline ends. The CDR3 spans 12 residues. Germline V gene lookup returns CDR1 SGHDT and CDR2 YYEEEE. The CDR3 here is CASSSGANVLTF. The DNA of the CDR3 is TGTGCCAGCAGCTCTGGGGCCAACGTCCTGACTTTC.

The chain uses TRBV3-1 (or the pseudogene TRBV3-2) and TRBJ2-5, with TRBD1 as a possible D gene (6 bases). Trimming took off 0 bases at V and 3 bases at J, with 14 bases between the two ends. The germline V gene encodes CDR1 LGHDT and CDR2 YNNKEL (reference sequence). The CDR3 is made up of 16 amino acids. The CDR3 bases are TGTGCCAGCAGCCAAGATCAGGACAGCCAAAAAGAGACCCAGTACTTC. Translation: CASSQDQDSQKETQYF.

CDR3 residues: CSVDIPAAWGYTF. The DNA for the CDR3 is TGCAGCGTTGATATTCCGGCGGCATGGGGCTACACCTTC. The J gene is TRBJ1-2, the V gene TRBV29-1; D unresolved. CDR1 and CDR2 (germline): SQVTM, ANQGSEA. The CDR3 consists of 13 residues. The V and J ends lost 3 bases and 8 bases respectively, with 16 bases between them.

J is TRBJ1-4 and V is TRBV24-1, with a tentative D call TRBD1 (5 bases). CDR3 size: 21 residues. With 1 base removed from V and 4 bases from J, the gap between germline ends came to 27 bases. Germline V lookup: CDR1 KGHDR, CDR2 SFDVKD. CDR3 nucleotide sequence: TGTGCCACCAGTGATTTCGAGGTGCGGGATACGGACTGGGGGTTTAATGAAAAACTGTTTTTT. Protein sequence: CATSDFEVRDTDWGFNEKLFF.

CDR3 nucleotides: TGTGCCAGCAGTTACGAGGCCAGCCCCACTGAAGCTTTCTTT. Amino acids: CASSYEASPTEAFF. The chain is built from TRBV6-2 or TRBV6-3 and TRBJ1-1; D is ambiguous. Trimming cost V 2 bases and J 4 bases, with 11 bases left between them. The CDR3 has 14 amino acids. Germline V gives CDR1 MNHEY, CDR2 SVGEGT.

The V and J genes are TRBV7-6 and TRBJ1-6; D is uncertain. The CDR3 sequence is 16 residues long. Trimming pared 0 bases from V and 7 bases from J, leaving 13 bases between. The V gene's germline CDR1 is SGHVS and CDR2 FNYEAQ. DNA for the CDR3: TGTGCCAGCAGCTTAGCGGGTGGAAGATCCAATTCACCCCTCCACTTT. This encodes CASSLAGGRSNSPLHF. Full variable domain (missing parts from reference TRBV7-6 and TRBJ1-6): GAGVSQSPRYKVTKRGQDVALRCDPISGHVSLYWYRQALGQGPEFLTYFNYEAQQDKSGLPNDRFSAERPEGSISTLTIQRTEQRDSAMYRCASSLAGGRSNSPLHFGNGTRLTVT.

The chain employs TRBV30 and TRBJ2-1, with D unclear. The germline V gene has CDR1 GTSNPN and CDR2 SVGIG (reference sequence). The V end lost 4 bases, the J end lost 6 bases, and 13 bases lay between the germline ends. The CDR3 length is 13 residues. CDR3 sequence: CAWTPTASNEQFF. The CDR3 DNA is TGTGCCTGGACCCCTACGGCTAGCAATGAGCAGTTCTTC. Drawing the rest from reference TRBV30 and TRBJ2-1, the complete variable domain is SQTIHQWPATLVQPVGSPLSLECTVEGTSNPNLYWYRQAAGRGLQLLFYSVGIGQISSEVPQNLSASRPQDRQFILSSKKLLLSDSGFYLCAWTPTASNEQFFGPGTRLTVL.

V gene TRBV6-5 combines with J gene TRBJ2-3, with 9 positions matching TRBD1. V lost 10 bases and J lost 5; bases outside the gene matches: 10. The CDR3 contains 14 residues. CDR1 is MNHEY, CDR2 SVGAGI, per germline. CDR3 sequence (DNA): TGTGCCACCCTACAGGGGGCAAAGGGAGATACGCAGTATTTT. Amino acid sequence: CATLQGAKGDTQYF.

CDR3 nucleotides: TGTGCCAGCAGCCAATGGGACGGTGGGGTGAACGAGCAGTACTTC. Amino acid sequence: CASSQWDGGVNEQYF. The V and J genes are TRBV16 and TRBJ2-7, with D tentatively TRBD1 or TRBD2 (5 bases each). This CDR3 has 15 amino acids. Per the germline V gene, CDR1 is KGHSY and CDR2 is FQNENV. V was pared by 1 base and J by 5 bases, with 15 bases between.

The V and J genes are TRBV27 and TRBJ1-2; 8 nucleotides match TRBD1. V trimming: 2 bases; J trimming: 8 bases; junction bases outside the gene matches: 4. Germline V gene lookup returns CDR1 MNHEY and CDR2 SMNVEV (reference sequence). The CDR3 totals 13 residues. CDR3 protein: CASSLNRGDGYTF. CDR3 bases: TGTGCCAGCAGTTTAAACAGGGGGGACGGCTACACCTTC.

The chain uses TRBV2 and TRBJ1-4; TRBD1 might be the D (6 bases). This CDR3 is 14 amino acids long. Trimming stripped 8 bases from V and 7 bases from J, with 17 bases between. Germline CDR1 SNHLY, CDR2 FYNNEI. CDR3 in DNA: TGTGCCAGCCGAAGAACAGGGCTCGGTGAAAAACTGTTTTTT. As protein: CASRRTGLGEKLFF.

The rearrangement uses TRBV6-5 and TRBJ1-1, with 9 bases fitting TRBD1. Trimming cost V 7 bases and J 5 bases; bases outside gene matches: 8. The V gene's germline CDR1 is MNHEY and CDR2 SVGAGI. The CDR3 runs to 14 residues. The CDR3 nucleotides read TGTGCCAGCAACCAGGACAGGGGACGGACTGAAGCTTTCTTT. Translated, it gives CASNQDRGRTEAFF.

The chain has TRBV15 and TRBJ1-2; TRBD1 matches 8 bases. The CDR3 is made up of 14 amino acids. The ends lost 2 bases at V and 6 bases at J; junction bases unmatched: 5. Germline lookup yields CDR1 LNHNV and CDR2 YYDKDF (reference sequence). CDR3 nucleotide sequence: TGTGCCACCAGCAGAAACGACAGGGGACATGGCTACACCTTC. It is translated as CATSRNDRGHGYTF. The full variable domain, with the rest looked up from reference TRBV15 and TRBJ1-2, is DAMVIQNPRYQVTQFGKPVTLSCSQTLNHNVMYWYQQKSSQAPKLLFHYYDKDFNNEADTPDNFQSRRPNTSFCFLDIRSPGLGDTAMYLCATSRNDRGHGYTFGSGTRLTVV.

The chain joins TRBV5-1 to TRBJ1-5; 7 positions match TRBD1. The V segment lost 0 bases and the J segment 1 base; nucleotides outside the gene matches: 4. CDR3 length: 16 residues. Germline values: CDR1 SGHRS, CDR2 YFSETQ. CDR3 sequence: CASSLEGGASNQPQHF. The CDR3 bases are TGCGCCAGCAGCTTGGAAGGGGGCGCAAGCAATCAGCCCCAGCATTTT.

The rearrangement uses TRBV6-5 and TRBJ1-1; D is undetermined. The V and J ends lost 4 bases and 5 bases respectively, with 11 bases between them. The CDR3 runs to 13 residues. Germline CDR1 reads MNHEY; CDR2 reads SVGAGI. CDR3 protein: CASSSLQRTEAFF. CDR3 coding DNA: TGTGCCAGCAGTTCCCTACAGAGGACTGAAGCTTTCTTT.

The rearrangement links TRBV4-2 to TRBJ2-7; 9 nucleotides agree with TRBD2. The junction had 13 bases not matched to a gene; V was cut back by 0 bases and J by 4 bases. The germline gives CDR1 LGHNA, CDR2 YNFKEQ. CDR3 length: 18 residues. The CDR3, as DNA: TGTGCCAGCAGCCAAGATCCGAGCGCGGGAGGGCCGCATTACGAGCAGTACTTC. Its protein product is CASSQDPSAGGPHYEQYF.

The V call is TRBV2, the J call TRBJ1-2, with 9 bases fitting TRBD1. CDR1 SNHLY and CDR2 FYNNEI come from the germline V gene. The CDR3 extends over 12 amino acids. V lost 9 bases, J lost 4 bases, and 3 bases stayed unmatched. CDR3: CARQGAGYGYTF. The CDR3 region has the DNA TGTGCCAGACAGGGGGCCGGCTATGGCTACACCTTC. Complete variable domain (other parts from reference TRBV2 and TRBJ1-2): EPEVTQTPSHQVTQMGQEVILRCVPISNHLYFYWYRQILGQKVEFLVSFYNNEISEKSEIFDDQFSVERPDGSNFTLKIRSTKLEDSAMYFCARQGAGYGYTFGSGTRLTVV.

This chain uses TRBV11-2 with TRBJ2-7; 8 bases fit TRBD2. The CDR3 runs 15 residues. Germline V lookup: CDR1 SGHAT, CDR2 FQNNGV. The V segment lost 5 bases and the J segment 5 bases; nucleotides outside the gene matches: 11. In nucleotides, the CDR3 is TGTGCCAGCAGCCCCATAGCGGGAAAGGTCCACGAGCAGTACTTC. It translates to CASSPIAGKVHEQYF. The full variable domain, in which reference TRBV11-2 and TRBJ2-7 provide the parts outside the CDR3, is EAGVAQSPRYKIIEKRQSVAFWCNPISGHATLYWYQQILGQGPKLLIQFQNNGVVDDSQLPKDRFSAERLKGVDSTLKIQPAKLEDSAVYLCASSPIAGKVHEQYFGPGTRLTVT.